A selection of T cell receptor beta chains follows, all from one sample in a study of T cell responses to AZD1222 COVID-19 vaccine. The method was immunoSEQ multiplex PCR; TCRdb's version includes in-frame clones alone and lacks a portion of them. The sample lists around 100,000 clones, around 89% seen once, with about 7.8% in the top ten. Sequencing used peripheral blood, obtained on day 0 of AZD1222 vaccination. These TCRs come from an adult in good health. Both conserved end residues are part of each CDR3. The order of the fields is J gene, V gene, CDR3 protein.

TRBJ2-7 TRBV5-4 CASSLRASGSYEQYF
TRBJ1-1 TRBV7-9 CASSLRAGQGSTEAFF
TRBJ1-1 TRBV2 CASDAGTGNTEAFF
TRBJ1-1 TRBV6-6 CASSYSNPRGDEAFF
TRBJ2-1 TRBV9 CASSVDPGGSYNEQFF
TRBJ2-2 TRBV7-3 CASSSGEGTGELFF
TRBJ2-1 TRBV3-1/TRBV3-2 CASGPGLADYNEQFF
TRBJ2-1 TRBV5-1 CASSLNVLGGNNEQFF
TRBJ2-7 TRBV28 CASSLSVVAGSSYEQYF
TRBJ1-1 TRBV19 CASSMSTIAQVEAFF
TRBJ1-1 TRBV5-4 CASSLDGQGYTEAFF
TRBJ2-2 TRBV7-3 CASSLLREATGELFF
TRBJ2-7 TRBV28 CASQIPGSYEQYF
TRBJ1-6 TRBV7-8 CASSSRQAKNSPLHF